The clone carrying this TCR beta chain was recorded at least ten times. The antigen is unknown. A UMI-containing oligonucleotide was joined by 3' ligation to the TCR cDNA template. Reverse transcription used DNase-treated unsorted total RNA, aiming for about 1 to 1000 ng. This record comes from a study of naive and memory T cell subsets. Broader study findings: The RNA method is potentially sensitive to activation and differentiation changes.

Four PCR rounds used nested alpha and beta constant region primers plus the SP2 primer. Alpha and beta constant region primers primed reverse transcription for blood and skin samples. TCRdb re-called the 5' RACE reads with MiXCR, one entry per CDR3 protein. The sample includes some 60,000 distinct CDR3 sequences, less than 10% of them seen just once. The receptor comes from a female donor in good health.

CDR3 sequence (DNA): TGCAGTGCTAGAGATCCTCCGGGACCAAATTCACCCCTCCACTTT. Amino acids: CSARDPPGPNSPLHF. The chain links TRBV20-1 to TRBJ1-6; the D gene is possibly TRBD1 (5 bases). The V and J ends lost 0 bases and 7 bases respectively, with 13 bases between them. This CDR3 contains 15 residues. The germline V gene encodes CDR1 DFQATT and CDR2 SNEGSKA (reference sequence).